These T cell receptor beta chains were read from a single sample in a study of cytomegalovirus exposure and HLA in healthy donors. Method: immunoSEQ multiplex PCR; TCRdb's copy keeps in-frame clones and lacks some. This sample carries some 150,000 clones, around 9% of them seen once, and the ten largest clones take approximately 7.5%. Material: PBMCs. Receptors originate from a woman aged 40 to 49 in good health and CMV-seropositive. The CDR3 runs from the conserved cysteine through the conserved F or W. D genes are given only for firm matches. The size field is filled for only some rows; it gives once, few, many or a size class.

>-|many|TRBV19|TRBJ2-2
TGTGCCAGTAGTATGTACTCATCCGGGGAGCTGTTTTTT
CASSMYSSGELFF
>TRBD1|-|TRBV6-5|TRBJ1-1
TGTGCCAGCACCCGACAGGGAGGTACTGAAGCTTTCTTT
CASTRQGGTEAFF
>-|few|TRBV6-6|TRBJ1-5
TGTGCCAGCACCCAACAGGGTGGCGGCAATCAGCCCCAGCATTTT
CASTQQGGGNQPQHF
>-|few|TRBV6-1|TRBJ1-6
TGTGCCAGCAGCTCCGGGCAGGGTGATAATTCACCCCTCCACTTT
CASSSGQGDNSPLHF
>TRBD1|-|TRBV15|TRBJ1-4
TGTGCCACCAGCAGAGATAGGGGGACAGGGAGACAAAAACTGTTTTTT
CATSRDRGTGRQKLFF
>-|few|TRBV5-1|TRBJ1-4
TGCGCCAGCAGCTTATACAGCACAACTAATGAAAAACTGTTTTTT
CASSLYSTTNEKLFF
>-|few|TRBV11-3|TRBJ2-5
TGTGCCAGCAGCTTAGGGGGCTTACAAGAGACCCAGTACTTC
CASSLGGLQETQYF
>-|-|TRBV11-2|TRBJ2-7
TGTGCCAGCAGCTTAAACAGGGTGAACTACGAGCAGTACTTC
CASSLNRVNYEQYF
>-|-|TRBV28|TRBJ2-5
TGTGCCAGCGGAATCCAGGGGATCCAAGAGACCCAGTACTTC
CASGIQGIQETQYF
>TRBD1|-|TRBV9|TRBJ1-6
TGTGCCAGCAGCGCGTGGGGGACCCAGGGGGGCAATTCACCCCTCCACTTT
CASSAWGTQGGNSPLHF
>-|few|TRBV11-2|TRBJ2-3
TGTGCCAGCAGCTCACCGGGCACAGATACGCAGTATTTT
CASSSPGTDTQYF
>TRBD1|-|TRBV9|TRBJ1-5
TGTGCCAGCAGCGTAGGACAGGGTGGCAATCAGCCCCAGCATTTT
CASSVGQGGNQPQHF
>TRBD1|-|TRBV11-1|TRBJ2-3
TGTGCCAGCAGCCCCGGTAGGGGACAGGGGAAAGATACGCAGTATTTT
CASSPGRGQGKDTQYF
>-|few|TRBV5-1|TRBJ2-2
TGCGCCAGCAGCCTAACCCCGGGTACCGGGGAGCTGTTTTTT
CASSLTPGTGELFF
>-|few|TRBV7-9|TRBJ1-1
TGTGCCAGCAGCTTAAAGGGGACTGAAGCTTTCTTT
CASSLKGTEAFF
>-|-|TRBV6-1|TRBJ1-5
TGTGCCAGCACCGAGGGGGGGCTCCGGGAACAGCCCCAGCATTTT
CASTEGGLREQPQHF
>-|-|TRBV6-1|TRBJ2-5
TGTGCCAGCAGCAGGGGAGAGACCCAGTACTTC
CASSRGETQYF
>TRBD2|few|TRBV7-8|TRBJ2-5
TGTGCCAGCAGCCTCGGGACTAGCGGTTGGGCGACCCAGTACTTC
CASSLGTSGWATQYF
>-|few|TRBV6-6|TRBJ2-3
TGTGCCAGCAGTTACCGTACGGGGGGCTTAGATACGCAGTATTTT
CASSYRTGGLDTQYF
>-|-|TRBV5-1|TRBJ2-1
TGCGCCAGCAGCTTGGAGTCCAGCTCCTACAATGAGCAGTTCTTC
CASSLESSSYNEQFF
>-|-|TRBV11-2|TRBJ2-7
TGTGCCAGCACCCCAACGGGAGTAGCCCACGAGCAGTACTTC
CASTPTGVAHEQYF
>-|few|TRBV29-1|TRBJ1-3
TGCAGCGTTGAAGGGGCCTTGGGAAACACCATATATTTT
CSVEGALGNTIYF
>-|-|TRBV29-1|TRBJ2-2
TGCAGCGTGCGGTCGAACACCGGGGAGCTGTTTTTT
CSVRSNTGELFF
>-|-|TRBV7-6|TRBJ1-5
TGTGCCAGCAGCCGTGAGACAGGCGATCAGCCCCAGCATTTT
CASSRETGDQPQHF
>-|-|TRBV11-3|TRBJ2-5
TGTGCCAGCAGCCCCGGGGGGGGACAGTACCAAGAGACCCAGTACTTC
CASSPGGGQYQETQYF
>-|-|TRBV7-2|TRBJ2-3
TGTGCCAGCAGCTTTTGGGGGGTGGGGACAGATACGCAGTATTTT
CASSFWGVGTDTQYF
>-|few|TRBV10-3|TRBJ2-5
TGTGCCACTTCCCGACAGCAAGAGACCCAGTACTTC
CATSRQQETQYF
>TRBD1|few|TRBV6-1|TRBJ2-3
TGTGCCAGCAGTGAACGACGTTGGACAGGCCGTCGGTATTTT
CASSERRWTGRRYF
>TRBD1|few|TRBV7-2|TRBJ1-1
TGTGCCAGCAGCTGGACAGGGGGTAGCACTGAAGCTTTCTTT
CASSWTGGSTEAFF
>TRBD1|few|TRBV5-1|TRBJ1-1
TGCGCCAGCAGCCGTACGGGACAGGACACTGAAGCTTTCTTT
CASSRTGQDTEAFF
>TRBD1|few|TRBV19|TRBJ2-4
TGTGCCAGTAGACCCGGGACAGGCTCCGTTCAGTACTTC
CASRPGTGSVQYF
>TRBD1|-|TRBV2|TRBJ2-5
TGTGCCAGCAATTATGCCGGGACAGGGGAAGAGACCCAGTACTTC
CASNYAGTGEETQYF
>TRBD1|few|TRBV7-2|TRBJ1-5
TGTGCCAGCAGCCCAGGGACAGGGGGTTCGAGACAGCCCCAGCATTTT
CASSPGTGGSRQPQHF
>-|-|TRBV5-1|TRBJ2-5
TGCGCCAGCAGCTCCGGACTGCCCCCGGAGACCCAGTACTTC
CASSSGLPPETQYF
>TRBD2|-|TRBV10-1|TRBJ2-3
TGCGCCAGCAGTGATGCTAGCGGGGGAATGGGAGATACGCAGTATTTT
CASSDASGGMGDTQYF
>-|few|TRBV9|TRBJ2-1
TGTGCCAGCAGTCGGGACTGGGGGTTGGATGAGCAGTTCTTC
CASSRDWGLDEQFF
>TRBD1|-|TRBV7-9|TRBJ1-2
TGTGCCAGCAGCTTCATCGGACAGGGTGACGTTAACTATGGCTACACCTTC
CASSFIGQGDVNYGYTF
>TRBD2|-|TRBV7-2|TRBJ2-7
TGTGCCAGCAGGGTCGGCGGGGGGGCCTACGAGCAGTACTTC
CASRVGGGAYEQYF
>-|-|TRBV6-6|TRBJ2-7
TGTGCCAGCAGACCTAATCGGGACACCTCCTACGAGCAGTACTTC
CASRPNRDTSYEQYF
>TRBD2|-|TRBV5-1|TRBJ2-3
TGCGCCAGCAGCTTGGTAGCGGGGGGGCAAGATACGCAGTATTTT
CASSLVAGGQDTQYF
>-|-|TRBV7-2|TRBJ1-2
TGTGCCAGCAGCTTCCAACCCCTTGGGGCTCAAGGCTACACCTTC
CASSFQPLGAQGYTF
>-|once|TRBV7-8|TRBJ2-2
TGTGCCAGCAGCTTAGACAGGGACACCGGGGAGCTGTTTTTT
CASSLDRDTGELFF